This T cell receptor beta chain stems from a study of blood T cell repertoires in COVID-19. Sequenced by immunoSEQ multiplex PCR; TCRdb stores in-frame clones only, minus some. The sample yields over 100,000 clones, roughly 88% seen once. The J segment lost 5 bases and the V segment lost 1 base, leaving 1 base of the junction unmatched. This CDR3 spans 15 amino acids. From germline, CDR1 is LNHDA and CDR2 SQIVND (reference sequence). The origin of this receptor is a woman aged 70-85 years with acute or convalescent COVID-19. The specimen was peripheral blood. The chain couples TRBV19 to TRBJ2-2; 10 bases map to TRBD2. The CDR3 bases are TGTGCCAGTAGTATAGCAGCGGGAGGGACCGGGGAGCTGTTTTTT. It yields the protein CASSIAAGGTGELFF.